A single TCR beta chain is shown here with its context. It lacks a known antigen. Base-call qualities are not available, and no considerably larger clone is one nucleotide away. Library preparation used the immunoSEQ multiplex PCR assay. For TCR sequencing, RNA was extracted from every sample and reverse transcribed into cDNA to serve as template. First-strand cDNA was synthesized with SuperScript III using a 2:1 mix of oligo-dT and random hexamers. A synthetic immune receptor repertoire was used to gauge amplification bias, and whatever bias remained was removed computationally. Turning to the authors' computational methods: Raw reads were preprocessed to remove errors, and CDR3 was defined by IMGT conventions from the conserved cysteine to phenylalanine. Clonality was computed as 1 minus the Shannon entropy, with the entropy normalized by log2 of the number of productive unique TCRs. Whether each scalp clone was CD4 or CD8 was inferred by checking scalp TCRbeta sequences against the CD4 and CD8 repertoires from sorted blood. TCRdb limited this immuneACCESS table to in-frame rearrangements with V and J called. A share of clones is missing; checked studies link under half to unresolved V genes, and the rest is unexplained. V and J calls plus clone size are reproduced from that table; the DNA served to infer D and trimming. This sample has hundreds of thousands of clones in its table, and over 45% of those were observed once. Together, the top ten hold roughly 0.93% of the sample.

This entry belongs to a study of CD8+ T cells in alopecia areata (dated by TCRdb to between 2018 and 2020). Regarding the complete study: Treated patients were enrolled in an open-label pilot trial of oral tofacitinib, 5 to 10 mg twice daily, for moderate-to-severe alopecia areata. On the human side, TCRbeta sequencing was run on scalp tissue and on sorted CD4+ and CD8+ peripheral blood T cells from healthy controls and from alopecia areata patients with either patchy or totalis/universalis disease. RNA was extracted with the PAXgene miRNA kit for fixed scalp, the miRNeasy kit for PBMCs, and the RNeasy kit for mouse skin. Patients received tofacitinib for 6 to 18 months and were then followed off drug for 6 months to check for delayed response and recurrence. For the treated patients, the SALT score, which quantifies what percentage of scalp surface area is affected, served as the measure of disease severity. TCRbeta CDR3 regions were amplified by immunoSEQ multiplex PCR using 35 Vbeta forward and 13 Jbeta reverse primers. High-throughput TCRbeta sequencing was used to examine T cell clonal expansion in alopecia areata in both the C3H/HeJ mouse model and human patients. Tofacitinib-treated patients had biopsies at baseline and at 4 and 24 weeks of treatment, with a later scalp biopsy in several patients. Scalp clonality was compared across normal scalp (n=4), patchy alopecia areata scalp (n=8), and alopecia totalis/universalis scalp (n=8). The study at large found these results: With tofacitinib, both scalp clonality and the number of expanded CD8+ clones among the top 100 scalp clones went down significantly. Many expanded lesional clones were found to persist in scalp and blood during tofacitinib treatment, and relapse after treatment cessation may be partly explained by this persistence. Shared TCR sequences between patients were less evident than in mice, which may be partly attributable to HLA diversity in the patient population. The treated cohort was small, with a single nonresponder, so links between baseline CD8+ expansion and response need larger studies. Compared with normal scalp, lesional scalp, particularly in alopecia totalis/universalis, had higher clonality and more expanded CD8+ clones, which suggests antigenic drive. Resident alphabeta T cells in normal human skin are also sequenced, complicating scalp TCR repertoire analysis, unlike mouse skin dominated by gammadelta T cells.

Interpreted using the paper, the treatment or condition label stands for: oral pan-JAK inhibitor, 5-10 mg twice daily. From alopecia areata patients, peripheral blood was collected along with lesional scalp punch biopsies. PBMCs were isolated by density centrifugation and stained for CD3, CD4 and CD8, after which CD4+ and CD8+ T cells were sorted on a FACSAria. The CDR3, cysteine through phenylalanine, is 15 amino acids long. The only DNA kept is the CDR3, 45 bases in frame from the first base. Trimming removed 0 bases from V and 0 bases from J, leaving 4 bases between the germline ends. The germline V gene supplies CDR1 SGHRS and CDR2 YFSETQ.

This TCR was sampled from a human donor with alopecia areata. The source was CD4+ T cells sorted from blood, collected at approximately week 51, from a patient treated with tofacitinib. The chain links TRBV5-1 with TRBJ2-6; the D gene is unclear. The DNA sequence is as follows: TGCGCCAGCAGCTTGGTAGCCTCTGGGGCCAACGTCCTGACTTTC. This translates into CASSLVASGANVLTF.